Presented here are 18 T cell receptor beta chains from one specimen sequenced in a study of cytomegalovirus exposure and HLA in healthy donors. PCR employed 60 Vbeta and 13 Jbeta primers. The protocol was immunoSEQ multiplex PCR, while the TCRdb copy is restricted to in-frame clones and leaves out a portion. The sample has some 75,000 clones. The sample was PBMCs. The origin of the receptors is a boy under 18 in good health and CMV-seronegative.

The J gene is TRBJ1-2, the V gene TRBV18, with 9 bases aligning to TRBD1. CDR1 KGHSH and CDR2 LQKENI come from the germline V gene. Trimming cost V 2 bases and J 6 bases; bases outside gene matches: 10. The CDR3 loop spans 16 amino acids. CDR3: CASSPAGTGINHGYTF. The CDR3 nucleotides are TGTGCCAGCTCACCAGCCGGGACAGGGATTAATCATGGCTACACCTTC.

The V and J genes are TRBV30 and TRBJ1-1; D ambiguous. The CDR3 is 14 amino acids. The germline gives CDR1 GTSNPN, CDR2 SVGIG (reference sequence). V was shortened by 0 bases and J by 3 bases, with 11 bases between the two germline ends. The CDR3 spells CAWSVRRRHTEAFF. CDR3 DNA: TGTGCCTGGAGTGTACGAAGGCGGCACACTGAAGCTTTCTTT.

The chain links TRBV5-3 to TRBJ1-1; 9 nucleotides match TRBD1. TRBV5-3 is assigned to the ORF class and has an uncertain function. The V and J ends lost 2 bases and 3 bases, in that order; junction bases with no gene match: 11. The CDR3 is made up of 17 amino acids. The CDR3 is CARSFNRDRDSDTEAFF. In DNA form, the CDR3 reads TGTGCCAGAAGCTTCAACCGGGACAGGGATTCGGACACTGAAGCTTTCTTT.

The V call is TRBV7-2, the J call TRBJ2-3, with D unresolved. Germline V lookup: CDR1 SGHTA, CDR2 FQGNSA. There are 12 residues in the CDR3. V dropped 5 bases and J dropped 2 bases, with 5 bases sitting between them. CDR3 region: CASSPYTDTQYF. CDR3 DNA sequence: TGTGCCAGCAGCCCCTACACAGATACGCAGTATTTT.

The rearrangement links TRBV5-6 to TRBJ1-2, with D uncertain. The ends were cut back, 1 base at V and 5 bases at J, with 12 bases in the middle. The CDR3 runs to 14 residues. The V gene's germline CDR1 is SGHDT and CDR2 YYEEEE. This CDR3 reads CASSLSGDEYGYTF. The CDR3, as DNA: TGTGCCAGCAGCTTGTCCGGGGATGAATATGGCTACACCTTC.

The rearrangement joins TRBV7-9 to TRBJ1-1; D possibly corresponds to TRBD1 (6 bases). This CDR3 has 14 residues. The ends were cut back, 1 base at V and 3 bases at J, with 9 bases in the middle. Germline lookup yields CDR1 SEHNR and CDR2 FQNEAQ (reference sequence). CDR3 amino acids: CASSLVAGDTEAFF. In DNA, the CDR3 is TGTGCCAGCAGCTTAGTAGCAGGGGACACTGAAGCTTTCTTT.

V is TRBV10-3 and J is TRBJ2-7; D call uncertain. Germline values: CDR1 ENHRY, CDR2 SYGVKD. V was clipped by 2 bases and J by 2 bases, with 7 bases between them. The length of the CDR3 is 13 residues. The CDR3 region is CAISEPTAYEQYF. The CDR3 bases are TGTGCCATCAGTGAGCCTACTGCCTACGAGCAGTACTTC.

The chain recombines TRBV25-1 with TRBJ1-5, with 7 bases lining up with TRBD1. The CDR3 runs 15 residues. Germline V CDR1 and CDR2: MGHDK, SYGVNS. The junction had 8 bases not matched to a gene; V was cut back by 4 bases and J by 5 bases. The CDR3: CASSGGTGEDQPQHF. CDR3 DNA: TGTGCCAGCAGTGGGGGTACAGGGGAAGATCAGCCCCAGCATTTT.

This chain joins TRBV28 and TRBJ2-2; no clear D. There are 12 residues in the CDR3. Germline V gene data show CDR1 as MDHEN and CDR2 as SYDVKM. V lost 6 bases and J lost 5, with 7 bases in between. Here the CDR3 reads CASSLFTGELFF. Written as DNA, the CDR3 is TGTGCCAGCAGCCTCTTTACCGGGGAGCTGTTTTTT.

The rearrangement links TRBV5-4 to TRBJ2-7; 10 nucleotides agree with TRBD2. The CDR3 spans 15 residues. With 4 bases clipped from V and 3 bases from J, the junction kept 7 bases outside the gene matches. The germline gives CDR1 SGHNT, CDR2 YYREEE (reference sequence). CDR3 amino acids: CASSNGLAAIYEQYF. CDR3 coding DNA: TGTGCCAGCAGCAACGGACTAGCGGCAATCTACGAGCAGTACTTC.

This chain links TRBV27 with TRBJ2-7, with 8 positions matching TRBD2. The CDR3 runs 16 residues. Germline CDR1 reads MNHEY; CDR2 reads SMNVEV (reference sequence). The V gene end was trimmed by 2 bases and the J gene end by 2 bases; junction bases not matched to a gene: 8. CDR3 in amino acids: CASSLRGSGSAYEQYF. The DNA for the CDR3 is TGTGCCAGCAGTTTAAGGGGGAGCGGGAGCGCCTACGAGCAGTACTTC.

The gene calls are TRBV5-1 and TRBJ2-3; D uncertain. CDR1 and CDR2 (germline): SGHRS, YFSETQ. This CDR3 spans 16 amino acids. Trimming cost V 0 bases and J 0 bases, with 11 bases left between them. The CDR3 nucleotides read TGCGCCAGCAGCTTGGGGGCTTCATTTAGCACAGATACGCAGTATTTT. Encoded protein: CASSLGASFSTDTQYF.

The chain carries TRBV29-1 and TRBJ2-7, with 10 bases aligning to TRBD2. V dropped 4 bases and J dropped 2; count of bases not matched to a gene: 8. This CDR3 contains 15 residues. Germline values: CDR1 SQVTM, CDR2 ANQGSEA. CDR3 sequence (DNA): TGCAGCGTTGCTCTAGCGGGAGACAGCGCCTACGAGCAGTACTTC. Its protein product is CSVALAGDSAYEQYF.

The rearrangement links TRBV5-3 to TRBJ2-7, with D possibly TRBD2 on 6 matching bases. TRBV5-3 has ORF status, its function being uncertain. The CDR3 extends over 14 amino acids. The germline V and J ends were trimmed by 2 bases and 3 bases, with 12 bases remaining between them. As DNA, the CDR3 is TGTGCCAGAAGCTTACGGGACTCTGTCTACGAGCAGTACTTC. Translating gives CARSLRDSVYEQYF.

V is TRBV7-2 and J is TRBJ2-2; TRBD2 aligns across 11 bases. V shed 3 bases, J shed 9 bases, and the junction held 9 bases outside the gene matches. CDR3 size: 16 residues. Germline CDR1 and CDR2: SGHTA and FQGNSA. In nucleotides, the CDR3 is TGTGCCAGCAGCTTTAGCGGGAGGGCCCTTCAAAGGGAGCTGTTTTTT. It specifies CASSFSGRALQRELFF.

The genes are TRBV6-6 and TRBJ1-3; no clear D gene. CDR1 MNHNY and CDR2 SVGAGI come from the germline V gene (reference sequence). Trimming cost V 4 bases and J 0 bases, with 13 bases left between them. The CDR3 loop spans 16 amino acids. The CDR3 bases are TGTGCCAGCAGTTTACTGGCGGTAAACTCTGGAAACACCATATATTTT. As protein: CASSLLAVNSGNTIYF.

The rearrangement joins TRBV30 to TRBJ1-2; D not certain. This CDR3 contains 12 residues. V dropped 1 base and J dropped 4 bases, with 7 bases sitting between them. Germline values: CDR1 GTSNPN, CDR2 SVGIG (reference sequence). CDR3 loop: CAWSGLVYGYTF. The CDR3 DNA reads as TGTGCCTGGAGTGGGCTGGTCTATGGCTACACCTTC.

The V gene is TRBV6-1, the J gene TRBJ2-5; 11 bases map to TRBD2. J gave up 1 base and V 0 bases, and 4 bases lay outside the gene matches. CDR1 and CDR2 from the germline V gene are MNHNS and SASEGT. The CDR3 runs 17 residues. In nucleotides, the CDR3 is TGTGCCAGCAGTGAAGCCGGACTAGCGGGCCTCCAAGAGACCCAGTACTTC. Amino acids: CASSEAGLAGLQETQYF.